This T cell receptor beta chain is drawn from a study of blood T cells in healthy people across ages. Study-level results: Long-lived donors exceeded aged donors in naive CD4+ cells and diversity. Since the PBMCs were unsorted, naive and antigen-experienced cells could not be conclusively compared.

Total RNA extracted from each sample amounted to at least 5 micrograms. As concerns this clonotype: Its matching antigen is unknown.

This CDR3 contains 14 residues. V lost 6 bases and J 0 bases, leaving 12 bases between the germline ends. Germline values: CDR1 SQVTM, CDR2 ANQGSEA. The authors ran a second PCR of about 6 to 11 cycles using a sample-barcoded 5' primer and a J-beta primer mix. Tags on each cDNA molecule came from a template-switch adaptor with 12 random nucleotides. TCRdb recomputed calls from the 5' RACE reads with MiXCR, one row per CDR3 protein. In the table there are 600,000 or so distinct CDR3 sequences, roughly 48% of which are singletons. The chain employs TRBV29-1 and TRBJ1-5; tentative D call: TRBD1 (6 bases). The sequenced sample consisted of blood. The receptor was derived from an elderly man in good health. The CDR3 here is CSVSGGPSNQPQHF. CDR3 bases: TGCAGCGTGTCCGGGGGGCCTAGCAATCAGCCCCAGCATTTT.